This TCR beta chain stems from a study of cytomegalovirus exposure and HLA in healthy donors. Worth noting for this clone: The antigen is undetermined.

Primers included in the PCR were 60 Vbeta and 13 Jbeta primers. Method: immunoSEQ multiplex PCR; TCRdb's copy keeps in-frame clones and lacks some. The sample lists approximately 130,000 clones, over 70% occurring once. General observations from the study: Previous analysis showed most TCR beta V segments were productive about 87% or about 30% of the time. Further analysis, carried out later, found HLA-associated TCR beta chains more clonally expanded than equally common other chains. Later on, a genetic analysis was performed. It linked a missense variant in DCLRE1C with V- and J-gene trimming of TCR beta.

This CDR3 comprises 14 residues. Deletions cut 2 bases from V and 8 bases from J, with 13 bases between. Germline lookup yields CDR1 SGDLS and CDR2 YYNGEE. The donors gave bone marrow, and they were healthy. The sample consisted of PBMCs. The rearrangement uses TRBV9 and TRBJ1-4; possibly TRBD1 for D (6 bases). The sequence was collected from a woman aged 35 to 49 in good health and CMV-seronegative. The CDR3: CASSVTGGDEKLFF. The CDR3 bases are TGTGCCAGCAGCGTTACGGGGGGCGACGAAAAACTGTTTTTT.